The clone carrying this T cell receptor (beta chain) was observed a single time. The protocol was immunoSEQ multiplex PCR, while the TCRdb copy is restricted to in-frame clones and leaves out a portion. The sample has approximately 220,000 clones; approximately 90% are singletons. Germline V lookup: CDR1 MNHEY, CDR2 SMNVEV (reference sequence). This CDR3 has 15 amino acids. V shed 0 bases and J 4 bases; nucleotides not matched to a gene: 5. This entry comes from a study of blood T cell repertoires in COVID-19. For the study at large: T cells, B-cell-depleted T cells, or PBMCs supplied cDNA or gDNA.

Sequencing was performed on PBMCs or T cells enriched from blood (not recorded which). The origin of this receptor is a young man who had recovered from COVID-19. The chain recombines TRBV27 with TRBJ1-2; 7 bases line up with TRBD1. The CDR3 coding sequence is TGTGCCAGCAGTTTATCTCCAGGGGGATCCTATGGCTACACCTTC. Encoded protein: CASSLSPGGSYGYTF.